This is a list of T cell receptor beta chains from one sample in a study of blood T cell repertoires in COVID-19. Here immunoSEQ multiplex PCR was the method, and the copy in TCRdb shows in-frame clones only, minus some. The data hold about 220,000 clones, with just over 85% observed a single time. Sequenced sample: PBMCs or T cells enriched from blood (not recorded which). These TCRs come from a woman in her fifties or sixties with acute COVID-19. Both conserved end residues are part of each CDR3. Each record gives: CDR3 length, V gene, clone size, D gene, J gene, CDR3 protein, CDR3 DNA. A D gene is named only where the DNA matches it firmly. The size entry is marked missing in some rows and otherwise reads once, few, many or a size class.

15,TRBV3-1/TRBV3-2,few,-,TRBJ1-3,CASSHQERSGNTIYF,TGTGCCAGCAGCCACCAGGAAAGGTCTGGAAACACCATATATTTT
15,TRBV7-9,-,-,TRBJ1-2,CASSLGQTANYGYTF,TGTGCCAGCAGCTTAGGGCAGACAGCTAACTATGGCTACACCTTC
15,TRBV7-9,-,TRBD2,TRBJ2-5,CASRRTSGGQETQYF,TGTGCCAGCAGGAGGACTAGCGGGGGCCAAGAGACCCAGTACTTC
14,TRBV2,-,TRBD2,TRBJ2-1,CASRGTSGTHEQFF,TGTGCCAGCCGGGGGACTAGCGGGACCCATGAGCAGTTCTTC
15,TRBV18,-,TRBD2,TRBJ2-7,CASSPLEAGGNEQYF,TGTGCCAGCTCACCTTTGGAGGCGGGAGGGAACGAGCAGTACTTC
14,TRBV19,-,TRBD1,TRBJ1-1,CASSARDRVPEAFF,TGTGCCAGTAGTGCCCGGGACAGGGTCCCTGAAGCTTTCTTT
14,TRBV2,-,-,TRBJ1-1,CASSFQGIGTEAFF,TGTGCCAGCAGTTTCCAGGGAATTGGGACTGAAGCTTTCTTT
17,TRBV7-9,-,TRBD1,TRBJ1-5,CASSLEGTGDGNQPQHF,TGTGCCAGCAGCTTAGAAGGGACAGGGGATGGCAATCAGCCCCAGCATTTT
13,TRBV30,-,TRBD2,TRBJ2-3,CAWVSRGADTQYF,TGTGCCTGGGTCTCCCGGGGGGCAGATACGCAGTATTTT
16,TRBV3-1/TRBV3-2,-,TRBD2,TRBJ2-5,CASSQLSGRGGETQYF,TGTGCCAGCAGCCAACTTAGCGGGAGAGGGGGAGAGACCCAGTACTTC
15,TRBV19,-,-,TRBJ1-4,CASSITGTTNEKLFF,TGTGCCAGTAGTATCACAGGGACAACTAATGAAAAACTGTTTTTT
12,TRBV2,-,TRBD2,TRBJ2-5,CASRGTIETQYF,TGTGCCAGCAGGGGGACTATTGAGACCCAGTACTTC
14,TRBV28,-,TRBD1,TRBJ2-1,CASSVTGYYNEQFF,TGTGCCAGCAGTGTGACAGGGTACTACAATGAGCAGTTCTTC
14,TRBV11-2,-,-,TRBJ2-7,CASSPPSSSYEQYF,TGTGCCAGCAGCCCTCCGAGTTCATCCTACGAGCAGTACTTC
13,TRBV30,-,-,TRBJ1-4,CAWSTQGGRKLFF,TGTGCCTGGAGTACGCAGGGAGGTCGAAAACTGTTTTTT
12,TRBV9,-,-,TRBJ2-1,CASSVGSDEQFF,TGTGCCAGCAGCGTAGGGAGTGATGAGCAGTTCTTC
15,TRBV2,-,-,TRBJ2-1,CASSPRGHRANEQFF,TGTGCCAGCAGTCCTAGAGGACATCGCGCCAATGAGCAGTTCTTC
17,TRBV2,once,-,TRBJ1-2,CASSDPRGQGINYGYTF,TGTGCCAGCAGTGATCCCCGTGGGCAGGGGATTAACTATGGCTACACCTTC
16,TRBV7-9,-,-,TRBJ2-2,CASSLLGHVNTGELFF,TGTGCCAGCAGCCTACTGGGACACGTCAACACCGGGGAGCTGTTTTTT
13,TRBV18,once,TRBD1,TRBJ1-1,CASSPDRGTEAFF,TGTGCCAGCTCCCCTGACAGGGGCACTGAAGCTTTCTTT
16,TRBV7-9,-,-,TRBJ2-2,CASSSTDRSNTGELFF,TGTGCCAGCAGCTCAACGGACAGATCGAACACCGGGGAGCTGTTTTTT
18,TRBV18,-,TRBD1,TRBJ1-4,CASSLTGTGNPEGEKLFF,TGTGCCAGCTCCCTTACCGGGACAGGGAATCCCGAGGGAGAAAAACTGTTTTTT
14,TRBV3-1/TRBV3-2,-,TRBD1,TRBJ2-7,CASSTHPDGTGSNF,TGTGCCAGCAGCACACACCCGGACGGGACAGGGTCAAACTTC
13,TRBV5-4,-,-,TRBJ1-2,CAISDTAGYGYTF,TGTGCCATCTCAGACACGGCGGGTTATGGCTACACCTTC
14,TRBV28,-,-,TRBJ2-7,CASSFQGTTYEQYF,TGTGCCAGCAGTTTTCAGGGGACAACCTACGAGCAGTACTTC
13,TRBV2,-,-,TRBJ1-1,CASSEGENTEAFF,TGTGCCAGCAGTGAAGGAGAGAACACTGAAGCTTTCTTT
16,TRBV19,-,-,TRBJ1-2,CASSPPGVRGEYGYTF,TGTGCCAGTAGTCCCCCAGGGGTGAGGGGAGAGTATGGCTACACCTTC
19,TRBV5-1,once,TRBD2,TRBJ2-3,CASSLAGGSGGGSTDTQYF,TGCGCCAGCAGCTTGGCGGGAGGGTCGGGGGGAGGATCCACAGATACGCAGTATTTT
14,TRBV24-1,-,TRBD2,TRBJ2-1,CATSKAGSFNEQFF,TGTGCCACCAGTAAAGCGGGATCTTTCAATGAGCAGTTCTTC
15,TRBV19,-,-,TRBJ2-7,CASSPQGFSSYEQYF,TGTGCCAGTAGTCCACAGGGTTTCAGCTCCTACGAGCAGTACTTC
11,TRBV12-3/TRBV12-4,-,-,TRBJ1-2,CASSWAYGYTF,TGTGCCAGCAGTTGGGCCTATGGCTACACCTTC
16,TRBV25-1,-,-,TRBJ2-1,CASSFGSRSIYNEQFF,TGTGCCAGCAGTTTCGGGTCCCGGTCCATCTACAATGAGCAGTTCTTC
15,TRBV7-3,once,-,TRBJ2-3,CASSLKADSTDTQYF,TGTGCCAGCAGCTTAAAAGCGGACAGCACAGATACGCAGTATTTT
16,TRBV6-1,few,-,TRBJ1-5,CASSDWRRKLNQPQHF,TGTGCCAGCAGTGATTGGAGGAGGAAGCTCAATCAGCCCCAGCATTTT
13,TRBV5-6,-,-,TRBJ1-1,CASSFIQDNEAFF,TGTGCCAGCAGCTTCATACAGGATAATGAAGCTTTCTTT
15,TRBV18,-,TRBD2,TRBJ2-2,CASSPSLAGAGELFF,TGTGCCAGCTCACCCTCACTAGCGGGAGCCGGGGAGCTGTTTTTT
12,TRBV29-1,-,-,TRBJ2-7,CGAGQLPREQYF,TGCGGGGCCGGACAACTACCCCGCGAGCAGTACTTC
15,TRBV5-6,-,TRBD1,TRBJ2-7,CASSFRSQGAREQYF,TGTGCCAGCAGCTTCCGAAGTCAGGGGGCGCGCGAGCAGTACTTC
15,TRBV4-2,-,-,TRBJ2-1,CASSQVLSSYNEQFF,TGTGCCAGCAGCCAAGTTTTGAGCTCCTACAATGAGCAGTTCTTC
14,TRBV7-8,-,-,TRBJ2-4,CASSRTGIRNIQYF,TGTGCCAGCAGTCGTACCGGGATACGAAACATTCAGTACTTC
14,TRBV27,-,TRBD1,TRBJ1-2,CASTDRGRSYGYTF,TGTGCCAGCACCGACAGGGGGCGAAGCTATGGCTACACCTTC